Below, 25 T cell receptor beta chains from the same sample are listed, as sequenced in a study of T cell responses to AZD1222 COVID-19 vaccine. TCRdb's copy holds only in-frame clones and misses some; the assay was immunoSEQ multiplex PCR. The top ten hold 16% of the sample, which has 100,000 or so clones, 85% to 90% seen once. The source was peripheral blood, collected on day 0 of AZD1222 vaccination. The receptor source for this set is an adult in good health.

J is TRBJ2-5 and V is TRBV19, with 7 positions matching TRBD1. This CDR3 contains 17 residues. Unmatched junction bases numbered 9, after V lost 1 base and J lost 1 base. The germline V gene has CDR1 LNHDA and CDR2 SQIVND (reference sequence). The CDR3 nucleotides are TGTGCCAGTAGTATAGGGTCGGGGACAGAGCGCCAAGAGACCCAGTACTTC. Its translation: CASSIGSGTERQETQYF.

This rearrangement joins TRBV7-9 to TRBJ2-7; 8 bases line up with TRBD1. This CDR3 region has 15 residues. V dropped 3 bases and J dropped 0; count of bases not matched to a gene: 4. Germline CDR1 SEHNR, CDR2 FQNEAQ (reference sequence). The CDR3 region is CASSFTGTGSYEQYF. The CDR3 region has the DNA TGTGCCAGCAGCTTTACAGGGACAGGCTCCTACGAGCAGTACTTC.

The chain combines TRBV7-3 with TRBJ2-2, with D possibly matching TRBD1 (5 bases). Germline V lookup: CDR1 SGHTA, CDR2 FQGTGA. This CDR3 comprises 13 residues. The germline V and J ends were trimmed by 5 bases and 6 bases, with 10 bases remaining between them. Written as DNA, the CDR3 is TGTGCCAGCAGCATCCAGGGCTCCGGGGAGCTGTTTTTT. Translated: CASSIQGSGELFF.

The chain is built from TRBV19 and TRBJ2-3, with 9 bases identical to TRBD2. The germline V gene has CDR1 LNHDA and CDR2 SQIVND (reference sequence). Trimming removed 7 bases from V and 6 bases from J; junction bases left unmatched: 5. CDR3 size: 13 residues. In nucleotides, the CDR3 is TGTGCCAGTACCCCTAGCGGGGCCGATACGCAGTATTTT. Translated, it gives CASTPSGADTQYF.

This sequence joins TRBV6-1 and TRBJ2-4, with 10 bases fitting TRBD1. This CDR3 is built from 20 residues. Germline CDR1 is MNHNS and CDR2 is SASEGT. After removal of 4 bases from V and 0 bases from J, the junction contained 15 bases not matched to a gene. Here the CDR3 DNA reads TGTGCCAGCAGTGTCCCGGGACAGGGGTTTGGCGGAGTAGCCAAAAACATTCAGTACTTC. This gives the protein CASSVPGQGFGGVAKNIQYF.

This chain connects TRBV10-3 to TRBJ1-6; 9 positions match TRBD1. The CDR3 totals 14 residues. V gave up 6 bases and J gave up 6 bases; unmatched junction bases: 3. Germline V CDR1 and CDR2: ENHRY, SYGVKD. The CDR3 loop is CAISNRGPNSPLHF. CDR3 DNA: TGTGCCATCAGCAACAGGGGGCCTAATTCACCCCTCCACTTT.

The chain links TRBV4-2 to TRBJ1-6, with 10 bases that match TRBD1. This CDR3 region has 16 residues. J was trimmed by 9 bases and V by 1 base; bases with no gene match: 6. Germline lookup yields CDR1 LGHNA and CDR2 YNFKEQ. The CDR3 spells CASSQVRTGGTSPLHF. The CDR3 DNA follows: TGTGCCAGCAGCCAAGTGCGGACAGGGGGGACTTCACCCCTCCACTTT.

J is TRBJ1-2 and V is TRBV5-1, with TRBD1 matching 7 bases. J was trimmed by 0 bases and V by 4 bases; bases with no gene match: 6. CDR3 length equals 15 residues. The germline gives CDR1 SGHRS, CDR2 YFSETQ. CDR3 sequence reads: CASSEAGTANYGYTF. CDR3 coding DNA: TGCGCCAGCAGCGAGGCCGGGACAGCTAACTATGGCTACACCTTC. Combining the CDR3 with reference TRBV5-1 and TRBJ1-2 gives the whole variable domain KAGVTQTPRYLIKTRGQQVTLSCSPISGHRSVSWYQQTPGQGLQFLFEYFSETQRNKGNFPGRFSGRQFSNSRSEMNVSTLELGDSALYLCASSEAGTANYGYTFGSGTRLTVV.

This rearrangement joins TRBV29-1 to TRBJ1-4; 9 bases are a match to TRBD1. The CDR3 sequence is 16 residues long. With 0 bases clipped from V and 7 bases from J, the junction kept 9 bases outside the gene matches. Germline V gene data show CDR1 as SQVTM and CDR2 as ANQGSEA. CDR3 amino acids: CSVEEGWGTGPEKLFF. CDR3 nucleotides: TGCAGCGTTGAAGAGGGGTGGGGGACAGGGCCTGAAAAACTGTTTTTT. Combining the CDR3 with reference TRBV29-1 and TRBJ1-4 gives the whole variable domain SAVISQKPSRDICQRGTSLTIQCQVDSQVTMMFWYRQQPGQSLTLIATANQGSEATYESGFVIDKFPISRPNLTFSTLTVSNMSPEDSSIYLCSVEEGWGTGPEKLFFGSGTQLSVL.

In DNA form, the CDR3 reads TGTGCCAGCAGTTCTCAGGCTAACACTGAAGCTTTCTTT. It translates to CASSSQANTEAFF. This chain connects TRBV12-3 or TRBV12-4 to TRBJ1-1; D is uncertain. Deletions cut 4 bases from V and 2 bases from J, with 8 bases between. This CDR3 spans 13 amino acids.

This clone appeared once. V is TRBV5-4 and J is TRBJ2-7; D might be TRBD1 (5 bases). V lost 4 bases, J lost 2 bases, and 16 bases lay in between. The CDR3 contains 15 residues. CDR1 is SGHNT and CDR2 is YYREEE in the germline V gene (reference sequence). CDR3 in DNA: TGTGCCAGCAGCGAATCCAGGACAACGCCCTACGAGCAGTACTTC. It translates to CASSESRTTPYEQYF.

The rearrangement links TRBV5-1 to TRBJ1-1, with a possible D match to TRBD1 (6 bases). Germline V CDR1 and CDR2: SGHRS, YFSETQ. This CDR3 comprises 15 residues. Trimming left V 0 bases short and J 1 base short, with 10 bases between. CDR3 in amino acids: CASSLGRGANTEAFF. In DNA form, the CDR3 reads TGCGCCAGCAGCTTGGGACGGGGGGCGAACACTGAAGCTTTCTTT.

V and J are TRBV4-1 and TRBJ1-2; maybe TRBD1 (6 bases). The CDR3 runs 20 residues. CDR1 MGHRA and CDR2 YSYEKL come from the germline V gene. V was pared by 0 bases and J by 8 bases, with 31 bases between. The DNA of the CDR3 is TGCGCCAGCAGCCAAGAGGTGGTACCGGGACAATCCATGATGAGGTGGGGCTACACCTTC. It codes for CASSQEVVPGQSMMRWGYTF.

The gene calls are TRBV10-1 and TRBJ2-7; unclear D gene. CDR1 is WNHNN, CDR2 SYGVQD, per germline (reference sequence). Trimming removed 11 bases from V and 3 bases from J, with 2 bases in between. This CDR3 spans 8 amino acids. The CDR3 protein is CARYEQYF. The DNA for the CDR3 is TGCGCCCGCTACGAGCAGTACTTC.

The V and J genes are TRBV3-1 (or the pseudogene TRBV3-2) and TRBJ2-7; 7 nucleotides match TRBD1. V was clipped by 0 bases and J by 4 bases; unmatched bases: 6. The CDR3 is 15 residues long. Per the germline V gene, CDR1 is LGHDT and CDR2 is YNNKEL (reference sequence). The CDR3: CASSQEPGQLYEQYF. The CDR3 DNA follows: TGTGCCAGCAGCCAAGAACCGGGACAGCTATACGAGCAGTACTTC.

CDR3 loop: CASSVQGIKGNTGELFF. The DNA of the CDR3 is TGTGCCAGCAGCGTACAGGGGATCAAAGGGAACACCGGGGAGCTGTTTTTT. The chain carries TRBV4-2 and TRBJ2-2; 7 bases agree with TRBD1. After removal of 5 bases from V and 1 base from J, the junction contained 10 bases not matched to a gene. Germline CDR1 reads LGHNA; CDR2 reads YNFKEQ. This CDR3 comprises 17 residues.

The chain uses TRBV5-4 and TRBJ1-1, with a tentative D call TRBD1 (6 bases). V was shortened by 6 bases and J by 0 bases, with 18 bases between the two germline ends. Looked up from germline, CDR1 is SGHNT and CDR2 is YYREEE (reference sequence). This CDR3 has 16 residues. In DNA, the CDR3 is TGTGCCAGCAAACCTGAGGGGACAAACATGAACACTGAAGCTTTCTTT. It is translated as CASKPEGTNMNTEAFF. Full variable domain (missing parts from reference TRBV5-4 and TRBJ1-1): ETGVTQSPTHLIKTRGQQVTLRCSSQSGHNTVSWYQQALGQGPQFIFQYYREEENGRGNFPPRFSGLQFPNYSSELNVNALELDDSALYLCASKPEGTNMNTEAFFGQGTRLTVV.

Notes on this clone: The sample carries other DNA sequences with the same CDR3. This chain joins TRBV27 and TRBJ2-7, with D possibly being TRBD1 (5 bases). The germline gives CDR1 MNHEY, CDR2 SMNVEV (reference sequence). Trimming pared 4 bases from V and 0 bases from J, leaving 7 bases between. The CDR3 length is 13 residues. The CDR3 sequence is CASSWGHSYEQYF. CDR3 bases: TGTGCCAGCAGTTGGGGCCACTCCTACGAGCAGTACTTC.

CDR3 sequence (DNA): TGTGCCAGCAGTAAAAGGACAGGGGGTGCTGAAAAACTGTTTTTT. This sequence encodes CASSKRTGGAEKLFF. The V call is TRBV6-2 or TRBV6-3, the J call TRBJ1-4; TRBD1 matches 10 bases. The CDR3 length is 15 residues. Germline-derived CDR1 and CDR2 are MNHEY and SVGEGT. V was pared by 5 bases and J by 7 bases, with 7 bases of the junction left unmatched.

CDR3 nucleotides: TGTGCCAGCAGGGACAGGGGAGGGGAGACCCAGTACTTC. It translates to CASRDRGGETQYF. The chain links TRBV12-3 or TRBV12-4 to TRBJ2-5, with 9 bases fitting TRBD1. The CDR3 runs to 13 residues. Losses at the gene ends were 6 bases for V and 5 bases for J; bases not matched to a gene: 4.

The chain combines TRBV29-1 with TRBJ1-1; weak D call: TRBD1 (6 bases). Germline CDR1 reads SQVTM; CDR2 reads ANQGSEA. The CDR3 length is 14 residues. The CDR3 is CRVVEDRSPEKAFF. DNA of the CDR3: TGCAGGGTAGTTGAAGACAGGAGCCCCGAAAAAGCTTTCTTT. The complete variable domain, with remaining parts taken from reference TRBV29-1 and TRBJ1-1, reads SAVISQKPSRDICQRGTSLTIQCQVDSQVTMMFWYRQQPGQSLTLIATANQGSEATYESGFVIDKFPISRPNLTFSTLTVSNMSPEDSSIYLCRVVEDRSPEKAFFGQGTRLTVV.

About this clone itself: Distinct nucleotide sequences in the sample also encode this CDR3. This rearrangement joins TRBV9 to TRBJ1-3; the match to TRBD1 covers 9 bases. The germline V gene encodes CDR1 SGDLS and CDR2 YYNGEE. This CDR3 contains 15 residues. V shed 4 bases, J shed 1 base, and the junction held 3 bases outside the gene matches. CDR3 in amino acids: CASSLTGGSGNTIYF. The DNA for the CDR3 is TGTGCCAGCAGCCTGACAGGGGGGTCTGGAAACACCATATATTTT.

The chain employs TRBV24-1 and TRBJ2-7; D unclear. Trimming cost V 3 bases and J 0 bases, with 20 bases left between them. CDR1 KGHDR and CDR2 SFDVKD come from the germline V gene. The CDR3 length is 18 residues. CDR3 amino acids: CATSDNEVQRLLSYEQYF. CDR3 bases: TGTGCCACCAGTGATAATGAGGTCCAGCGCCTACTCTCCTACGAGCAGTACTTC.

V usage is TRBV4-1 and J usage is TRBJ1-1, with D possibly TRBD1 on 5 matching bases. CDR1 and CDR2 (germline): MGHRA, YSYEKL. The V end was cut by 1 base, the J end by 1 base, with 10 bases between. There are 15 residues in the CDR3. CDR3 sequence (DNA): TGCGCCAGCAGCCAAGCTGGGGGTAGGAACACTGAAGCTTTCTTT. It translates to CASSQAGGRNTEAFF.

This chain uses TRBV2 with TRBJ1-6; 9 positions agree with TRBD1. After removal of 6 bases from V and 10 bases from J, the junction contained 7 bases not matched to a gene. Germline V gene data show CDR1 as SNHLY and CDR2 as FYNNEI. This CDR3 contains 14 residues. The DNA for the CDR3 is TGTGCCAGCAGCCCTGGACAGGGGAGGTCACCCCTCCACTTT. Translation gives CASSPGQGRSPLHF.